This T cell receptor (beta chain) was captured in a study of T cells after yellow fever vaccination. General study findings and limits: The secondary response was weaker, and its peak arrived faster, on day 5 versus 15.

On this clonotype itself: What it binds is unknown.

V lost 2 bases and J 3 bases, leaving 11 bases between the germline ends. The CDR3 is made up of 14 amino acids. Per germline, CDR1 SGDLS and CDR2 YYNGEE. TCRdb re-derived calls from the 5' RACE reads in MiXCR, one entry per CDR3 protein. The table has about 230,000 distinct CDR3 sequences, about 7% seen once. Sequencing used CD4+ T cells sorted from PBMCs, obtained on the day of the yellow fever booster vaccination. The TCR was taken from a man aged 25-45 years who received the YFV17D yellow fever vaccine. The gene calls are TRBV9 and TRBJ1-1; D unclear. CDR3 nucleotides: TGTGCCAGCAGCGTTGCTCGAGGAGACACTGAAGCTTTCTTT. This sequence encodes CASSVARGDTEAFF.